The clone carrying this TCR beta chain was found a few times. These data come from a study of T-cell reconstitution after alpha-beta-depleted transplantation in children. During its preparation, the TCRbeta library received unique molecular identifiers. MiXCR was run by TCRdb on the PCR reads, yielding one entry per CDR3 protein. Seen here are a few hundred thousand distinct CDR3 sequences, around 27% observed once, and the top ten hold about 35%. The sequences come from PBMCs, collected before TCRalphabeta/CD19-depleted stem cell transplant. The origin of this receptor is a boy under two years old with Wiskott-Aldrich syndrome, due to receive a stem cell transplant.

The CDR3 sequence is CASSYSSGSSYEQYF. In DNA, the CDR3 is TGTGCCAGCAGTTACTCTTCAGGGAGCTCCTACGAGCAGTACTTC. V and J are TRBV6-5 and TRBJ2-7, with D perhaps being TRBD1 or TRBD2 (5 bases each). The germline CDR1 and CDR2 sequences are MNHEY and SVGAGI. V shed 0 bases and J shed 0 bases, with 9 bases lying between them. The CDR3 spans 15 residues.